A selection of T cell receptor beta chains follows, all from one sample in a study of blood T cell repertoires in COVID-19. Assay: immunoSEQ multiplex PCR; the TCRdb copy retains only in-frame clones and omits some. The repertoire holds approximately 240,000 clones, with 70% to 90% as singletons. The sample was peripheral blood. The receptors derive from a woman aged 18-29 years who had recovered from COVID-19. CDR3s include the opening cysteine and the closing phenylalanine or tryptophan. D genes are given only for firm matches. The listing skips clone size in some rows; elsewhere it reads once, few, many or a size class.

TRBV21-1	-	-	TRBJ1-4	TGTGCCAGCAGCTGGGACAGGTATAATGAAAAACTGTTTTTT	CASSWDRYNEKLFF
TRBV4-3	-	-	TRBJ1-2	TGCGCCAGCAGCCAAGATGAGGGTTATGGCTACACCTTC	CASSQDEGYGYTF
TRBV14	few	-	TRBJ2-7	TGTGCCAGCAGCCAAGCCTCAGGGGTTCGCGAGCAGTACTTC	CASSQASGVREQYF
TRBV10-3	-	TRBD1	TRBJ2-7	TGTGCCACGACAGGGAACTCCTACGAGCAGTACTTC	CATTGNSYEQYF
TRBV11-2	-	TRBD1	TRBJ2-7	TGTGCCAGCAGTTTGTCCGGGACAGGGTCATACGAGCAGTACTTC	CASSLSGTGSYEQYF
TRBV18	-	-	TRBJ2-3	TGTGCCAGCTCGTTCAGTGATGCTAGCACAGATACGCAGTATTTT	CASSFSDASTDTQYF
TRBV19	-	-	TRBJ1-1	TGTGCCAGTATGAGGACAGTCGGGAACACTGAAGCTTTCTTT	CASMRTVGNTEAFF
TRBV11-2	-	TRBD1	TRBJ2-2	TGTGCCAGCAGTTCGATGACAGGGGGAACCGGGGAGCTGTTTTTT	CASSSMTGGTGELFF
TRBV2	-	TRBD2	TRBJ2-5	TGTGCCAGCAGAAGCGGGACTAGCGACCTCCAAGAGACCCAGTACTTC	CASRSGTSDLQETQYF
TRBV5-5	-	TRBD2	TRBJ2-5	TGTGCCAGCAGATCCGGGACTAGCGGGACTCAAGAGACCCAGTACTTC	CASRSGTSGTQETQYF
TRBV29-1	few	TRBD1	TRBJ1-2	TGCAGCGTTGAAAAGTCGGGACAGAGTGGTGGCTACACCTTC	CSVEKSGQSGGYTF
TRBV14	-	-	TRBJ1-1	TGTGCCAGCAGCCAAGATTGGGGGGGCGGGTACACTGAAGCTTTCTTT	CASSQDWGGGYTEAFF
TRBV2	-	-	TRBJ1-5	TGTGCCAGCACTTGGGGGGGTAGCAATCAGCCCCAGCATTTT	CASTWGGSNQPQHF
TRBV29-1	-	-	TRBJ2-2	TGCAGCGTTGCTAATGACAGAAGATCGAACACCGGGGAGCTGTTTTTT	CSVANDRRSNTGELFF
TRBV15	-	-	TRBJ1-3	TGTGCCACCAGCAGAGATCGGGGACTCGGAAACACCATATATTTT	CATSRDRGLGNTIYF
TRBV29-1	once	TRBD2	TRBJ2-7	TGCAGCGTTGAAGGGCTAGCGGGAGCCTACGAGCAGTACTTC	CSVEGLAGAYEQYF
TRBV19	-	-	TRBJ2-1	TGTGCCAGTACCCCCTACGACAGAGCGAACAATGAGCAGTTCTTC	CASTPYDRANNEQFF
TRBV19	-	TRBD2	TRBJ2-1	TGTGCCAGTAGTATCACAGGACTAGCGGGGGGGAACTACAATGAGCAGTTCTTC	CASSITGLAGGNYNEQFF
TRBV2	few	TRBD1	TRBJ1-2	TGTGCCAGCAGTCAAGGGACAGCTAACTATGGCTACACCTTC	CASSQGTANYGYTF
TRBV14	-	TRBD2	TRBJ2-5	TGTGCCAGCAGCCAAAGCGCCTTTCTAGCGGGGCAAGAGACCCAGTACTTC	CASSQSAFLAGQETQYF
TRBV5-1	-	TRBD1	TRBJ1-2	TGCGCCAGCAGCTTGGTTTTGGAGGACAGGGTCTATGGCTACACCTTC	CASSLVLEDRVYGYTF
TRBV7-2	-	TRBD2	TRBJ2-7	TGTGCCAGCAGCCGCACAAGATACGCGGGAGGAAGCTACGAGCAGTACTTC	CASSRTRYAGGSYEQYF
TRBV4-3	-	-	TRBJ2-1	TGCGCCAGCAGCCAAGATCCCCTAGTCTACAATGAGCAGTTCTTC	CASSQDPLVYNEQFF
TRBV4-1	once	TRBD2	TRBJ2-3	TGCGCCAGCAGCCAAGTGGATAGCGGGGTAGATACGCAGTATTTT	CASSQVDSGVDTQYF
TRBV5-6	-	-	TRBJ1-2	TGTGCCAGCAGCCTGTTGGTCAGTTTTCTCTATGGCTACACCTTC	CASSLLVSFLYGYTF
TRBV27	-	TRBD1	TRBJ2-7	TGTGCCAGCAGTATCCTCCCCGGGACAGGGTATAGGGACGAGCAGTACTTC	CASSILPGTGYRDEQYF
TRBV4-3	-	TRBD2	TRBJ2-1	TGCGCCAGCACGTCGGGTAGCGGGGTCTATGAGCAGTTCTTC	CASTSGSGVYEQFF
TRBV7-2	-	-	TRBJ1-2	TGTGCCAGCAGCTTCGGTATGGTCAGGGCCCAGCGAGGCTATGGCTACACCTTC	CASSFGMVRAQRGYGYTF
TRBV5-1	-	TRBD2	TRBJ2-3	TGCGCCAGCAGCCCCGGACTAGCGGGACCCACAGATACGCAGTATTTT	CASSPGLAGPTDTQYF
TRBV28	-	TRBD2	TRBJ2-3	TGTGCCAGCAGTACTCCAGCGGGGCTTAGCACAGATACGCAGTATTTT	CASSTPAGLSTDTQYF
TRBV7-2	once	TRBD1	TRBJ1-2	TGTGCCAGCAGCTTAGCGAATATCGGGACAGGGGGCTATGGCTACACCTTC	CASSLANIGTGGYGYTF
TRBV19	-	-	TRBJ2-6	TGTGCCAGTAGTAGGAGCACTGGGGCCAACGTCCTGACTTTC	CASSRSTGANVLTF
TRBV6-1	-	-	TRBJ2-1	TGTGCCAGCAGTGAATCAGCGGCCGCCTACAATGAGCAGTTCTTC	CASSESAAAYNEQFF
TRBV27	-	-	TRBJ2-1	TGTGCCAGCAGTCCGACCGGGGCGGGAATATACAATGAGCAGTTCTTC	CASSPTGAGIYNEQFF
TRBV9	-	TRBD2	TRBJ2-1	TGTGCCAGCAGCGTAGCTAGCGGTATTTCCAATGAGCAGTTCTTC	CASSVASGISNEQFF
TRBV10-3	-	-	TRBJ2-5	TGTGCCATCAGTGAGGTTCCCGGGAGAGAGACCCAGTACTTC	CAISEVPGRETQYF
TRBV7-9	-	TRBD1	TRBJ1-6	TGTGCCAGCAGCCCGGGACAGTCTAATTCACCCCTCCACTTT	CASSPGQSNSPLHF
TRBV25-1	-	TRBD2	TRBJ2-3	TGTGCCAGCAGTGAGCCCCCTAGCGGGAGGACAGATACGCAGTATTTT	CASSEPPSGRTDTQYF
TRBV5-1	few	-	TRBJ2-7	TGCGCCAGCAGCTTCGTAGGGGAAGTATTCGAGCAGTACTTC	CASSFVGEVFEQYF
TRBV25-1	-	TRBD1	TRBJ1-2	TGTGCCAGCAGGGAAGGGGGACAGGGGGGCTACACCTTC	CASREGGQGGYTF
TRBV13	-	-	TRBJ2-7	TGTGCCAGCAGCTCGGGGGACCCCTACGAGCAGTACTTC	CASSSGDPYEQYF
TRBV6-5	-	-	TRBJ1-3	TGTGCCAGCAGTTACGACAGACCCGGAAACACCATATATTTT	CASSYDRPGNTIYF
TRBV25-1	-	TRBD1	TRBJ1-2	TGTGCCAGCAGTGGGGGGACAGCTAACTATGGCTACACCTTC	CASSGGTANYGYTF
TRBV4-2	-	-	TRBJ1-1	TGTGCCAGCAGCCAAGTGGGCAGACTGAACACTGAAGCTTTCTTT	CASSQVGRLNTEAFF
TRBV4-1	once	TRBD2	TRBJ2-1	TGCGCCAGCAGCCAAACGACCGGGACTAGCGGGAACAATGAGCAGTTCTTC	CASSQTTGTSGNNEQFF